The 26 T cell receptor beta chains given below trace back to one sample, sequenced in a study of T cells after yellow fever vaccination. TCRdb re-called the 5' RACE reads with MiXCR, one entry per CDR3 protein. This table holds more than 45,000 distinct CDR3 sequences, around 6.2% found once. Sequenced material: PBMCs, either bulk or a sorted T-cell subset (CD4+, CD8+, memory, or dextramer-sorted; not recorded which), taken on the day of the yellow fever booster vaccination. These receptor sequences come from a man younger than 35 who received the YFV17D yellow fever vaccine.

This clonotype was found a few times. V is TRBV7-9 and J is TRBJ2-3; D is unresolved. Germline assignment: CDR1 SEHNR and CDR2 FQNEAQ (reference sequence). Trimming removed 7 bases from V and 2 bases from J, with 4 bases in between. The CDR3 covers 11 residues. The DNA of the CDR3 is TGTGCCAGCACCAACACAGATACGCAGTATTTT. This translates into CASTNTDTQYF. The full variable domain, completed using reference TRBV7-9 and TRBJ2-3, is DTGVSQNPRHKITKRGQNVTFRCDPISEHNRLYWYRQTLGQGPEFLTYFQNEAQLEKSRLLSDRFSAERPKGSFSTLEIQRTEQGDSAMYLCASTNTDTQYFGPGTRLTVL.

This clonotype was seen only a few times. The CDR3 DNA reads as TGTGCCAGTAGTATCCGGGACAGGGACTACAATGAGCAGTTCTTC. Amino acid sequence: CASSIRDRDYNEQFF. This chain connects TRBV19 to TRBJ2-1; 9 bases align to TRBD1. The germline gives CDR1 LNHDA, CDR2 SQIVND (reference sequence). V lost 3 bases and J lost 3; bases outside the gene matches: 3. This CDR3 spans 15 amino acids. Drawing the rest from reference TRBV19 and TRBJ2-1, the complete variable domain is DGGITQSPKYLFRKEGQNVTLSCEQNLNHDAMYWYRQDPGQGLRLIYYSQIVNDFQKGDIAEGYSVSREKKESFPLTVTSAQKNPTAFYLCASSIRDRDYNEQFFGPGTRLTVL.

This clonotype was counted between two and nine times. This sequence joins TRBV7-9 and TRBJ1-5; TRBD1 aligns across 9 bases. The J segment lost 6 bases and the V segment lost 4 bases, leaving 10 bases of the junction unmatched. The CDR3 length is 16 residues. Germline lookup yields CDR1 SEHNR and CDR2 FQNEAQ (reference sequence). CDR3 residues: CASSSLDRGGPQPQHF. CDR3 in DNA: TGTGCCAGCAGCTCCTTGGACAGGGGAGGCCCTCAGCCCCAGCATTTT.

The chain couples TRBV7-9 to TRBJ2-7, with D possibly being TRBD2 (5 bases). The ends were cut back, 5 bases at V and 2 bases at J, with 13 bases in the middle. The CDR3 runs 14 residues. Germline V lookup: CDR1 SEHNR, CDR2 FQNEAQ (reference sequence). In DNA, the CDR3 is TGTGCCAGCAGCACAAATATCGGGGCCTACGAGCAGTACGTC. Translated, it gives CASSTNIGAYEQYV.

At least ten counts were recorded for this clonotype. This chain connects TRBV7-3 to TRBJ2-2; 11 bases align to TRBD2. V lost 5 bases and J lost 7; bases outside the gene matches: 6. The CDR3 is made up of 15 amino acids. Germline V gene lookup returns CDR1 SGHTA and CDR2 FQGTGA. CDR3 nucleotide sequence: TGTGCCAGCAGCCCCCTGCTAGCGGGGGGCGGGGAGCTGTTTTTT. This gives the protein CASSPLLAGGGELFF.

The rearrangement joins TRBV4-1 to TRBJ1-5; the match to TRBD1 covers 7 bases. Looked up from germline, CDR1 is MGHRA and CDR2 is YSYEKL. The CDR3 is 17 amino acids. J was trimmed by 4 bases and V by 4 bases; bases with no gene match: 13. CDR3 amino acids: CASSPRPPAGGNQPQHF. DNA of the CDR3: TGCGCCAGCAGCCCCCGTCCCCCGGCAGGGGGGAATCAGCCCCAGCATTTT.

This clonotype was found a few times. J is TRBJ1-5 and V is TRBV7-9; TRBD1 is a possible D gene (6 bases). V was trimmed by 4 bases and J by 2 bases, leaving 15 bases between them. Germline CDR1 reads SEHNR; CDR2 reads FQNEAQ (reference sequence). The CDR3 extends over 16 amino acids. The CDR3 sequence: CASSSGGQWGNQPQHF. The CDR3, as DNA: TGTGCCAGCAGCTCGGGGGGGCAATGGGGCAATCAGCCCCAGCATTTT.

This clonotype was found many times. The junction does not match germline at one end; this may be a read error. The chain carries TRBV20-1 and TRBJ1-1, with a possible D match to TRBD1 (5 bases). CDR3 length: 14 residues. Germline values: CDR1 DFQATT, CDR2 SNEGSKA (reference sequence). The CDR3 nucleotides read TGCAGTGCTAGACAGGGAGGGGTGAACACTGAAGCCTTCTTT. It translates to CSARQGGVNTEAFF.

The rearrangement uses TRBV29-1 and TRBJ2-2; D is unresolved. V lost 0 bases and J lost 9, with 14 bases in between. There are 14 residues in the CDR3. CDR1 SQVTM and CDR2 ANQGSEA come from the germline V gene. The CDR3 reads CSVEEGSVPRELFF. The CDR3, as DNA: TGCAGCGTTGAAGAGGGATCCGTGCCCCGGGAGCTGTTTTTT.

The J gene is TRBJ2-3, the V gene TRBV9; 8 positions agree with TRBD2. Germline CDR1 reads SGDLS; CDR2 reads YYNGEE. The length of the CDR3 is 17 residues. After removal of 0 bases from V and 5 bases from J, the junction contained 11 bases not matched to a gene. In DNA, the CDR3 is TGTGCCAGCAGCGTAGCTTCGGGGGGGGCTATGAAAGATACGCAGTATTTT. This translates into CASSVASGGAMKDTQYF.

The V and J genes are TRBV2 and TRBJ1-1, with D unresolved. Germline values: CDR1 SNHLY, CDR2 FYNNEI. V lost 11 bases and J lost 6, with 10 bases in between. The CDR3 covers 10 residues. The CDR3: CAGRRSEAFF. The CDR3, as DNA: TGTGCCGGACGAAGGTCTGAAGCTTTCTTT.

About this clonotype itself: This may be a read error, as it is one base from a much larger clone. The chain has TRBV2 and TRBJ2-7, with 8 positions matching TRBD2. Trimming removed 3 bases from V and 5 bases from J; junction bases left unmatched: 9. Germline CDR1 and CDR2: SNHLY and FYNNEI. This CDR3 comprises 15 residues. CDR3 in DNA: TGTGCCAGCAGTGACGGCATGACTAGCGTGGACGAGCAGTACGTC. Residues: CASSDGMTSVDEQYV.

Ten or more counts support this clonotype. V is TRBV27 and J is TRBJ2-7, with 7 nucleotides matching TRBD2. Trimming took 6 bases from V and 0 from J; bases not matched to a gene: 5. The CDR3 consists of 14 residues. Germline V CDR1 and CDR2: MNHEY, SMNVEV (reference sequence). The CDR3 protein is CASSPGLYSYEQYF. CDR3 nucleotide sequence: TGTGCCAGCAGCCCGGGACTATACTCCTACGAGCAGTACTTC.

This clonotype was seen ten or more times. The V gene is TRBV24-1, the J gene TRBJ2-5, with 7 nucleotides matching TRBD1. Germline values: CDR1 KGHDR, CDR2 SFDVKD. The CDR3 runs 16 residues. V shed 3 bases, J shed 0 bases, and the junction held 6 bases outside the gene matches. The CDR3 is CATSDGAGGYQETQYF. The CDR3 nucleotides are TGTGCCACCAGTGATGGAGCAGGGGGATACCAAGAGACCCAGTACTTC.

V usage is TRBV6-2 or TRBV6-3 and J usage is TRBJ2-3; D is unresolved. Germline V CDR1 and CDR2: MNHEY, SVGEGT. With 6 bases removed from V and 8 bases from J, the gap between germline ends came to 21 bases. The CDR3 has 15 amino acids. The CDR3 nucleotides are TGTGCCAGCAGCCACTCGGAGCCTGGGTATTCTACGCAGTATTTT. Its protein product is CASSHSEPGYSTQYF.

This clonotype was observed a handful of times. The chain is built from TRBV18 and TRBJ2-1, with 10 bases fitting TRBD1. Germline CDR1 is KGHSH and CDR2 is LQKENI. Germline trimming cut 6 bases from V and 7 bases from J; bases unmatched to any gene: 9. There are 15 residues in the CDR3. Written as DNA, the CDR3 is TGTGCCAGCTCTGGCCGGACAGGGGGGGTAAATGAGCAGTTCTTC. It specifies CASSGRTGGVNEQFF.

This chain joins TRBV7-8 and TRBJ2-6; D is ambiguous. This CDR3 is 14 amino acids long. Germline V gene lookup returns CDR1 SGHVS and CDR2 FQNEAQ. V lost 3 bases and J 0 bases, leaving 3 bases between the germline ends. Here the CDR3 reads CASSFSSGANVLTF. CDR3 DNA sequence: TGTGCCAGCAGCTTTAGCTCTGGGGCCAACGTCCTGACTTTC.

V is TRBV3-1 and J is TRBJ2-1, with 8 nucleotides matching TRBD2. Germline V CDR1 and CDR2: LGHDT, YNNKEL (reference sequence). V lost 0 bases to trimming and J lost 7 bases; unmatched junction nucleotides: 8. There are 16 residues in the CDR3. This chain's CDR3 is CASSQDYSGVTNEQFF. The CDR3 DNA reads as TGTGCCAGCAGCCAAGATTATAGCGGGGTAACTAATGAGCAGTTCTTC.

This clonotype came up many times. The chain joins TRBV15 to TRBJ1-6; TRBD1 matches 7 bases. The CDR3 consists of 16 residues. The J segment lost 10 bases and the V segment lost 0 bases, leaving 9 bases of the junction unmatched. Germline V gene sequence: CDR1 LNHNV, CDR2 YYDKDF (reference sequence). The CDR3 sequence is CATSREQGVPRSPLHF. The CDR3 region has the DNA TGTGCCACCAGCAGAGAGCAGGGGGTCCCGCGGTCACCCCTCCACTTT.

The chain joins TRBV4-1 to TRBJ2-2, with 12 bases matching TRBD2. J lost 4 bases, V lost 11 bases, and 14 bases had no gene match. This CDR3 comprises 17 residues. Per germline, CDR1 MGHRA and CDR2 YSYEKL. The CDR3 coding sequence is TGCGCCTACCCTCGGCTAGCGGGGGGGCCCGGCACCGGGGAGCTGTTTTTT. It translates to CAYPRLAGGPGTGELFF.

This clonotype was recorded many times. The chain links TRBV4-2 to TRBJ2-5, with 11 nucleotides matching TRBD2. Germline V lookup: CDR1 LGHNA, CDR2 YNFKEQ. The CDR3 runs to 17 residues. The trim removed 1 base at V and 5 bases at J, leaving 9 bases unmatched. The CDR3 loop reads CASSQGLAGGSMETQYF. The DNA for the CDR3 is TGTGCCAGCAGCCAAGGGCTAGCGGGGGGTTCGATGGAGACCCAGTACTTC.

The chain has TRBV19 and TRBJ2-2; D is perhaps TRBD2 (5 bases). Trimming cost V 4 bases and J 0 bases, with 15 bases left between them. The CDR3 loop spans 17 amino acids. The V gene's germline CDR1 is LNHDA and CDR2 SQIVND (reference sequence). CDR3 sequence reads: CASSRGLFPANTGELFF. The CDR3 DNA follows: TGTGCCAGTAGTAGAGGACTGTTCCCGGCGAACACCGGGGAGCTGTTTTTT.

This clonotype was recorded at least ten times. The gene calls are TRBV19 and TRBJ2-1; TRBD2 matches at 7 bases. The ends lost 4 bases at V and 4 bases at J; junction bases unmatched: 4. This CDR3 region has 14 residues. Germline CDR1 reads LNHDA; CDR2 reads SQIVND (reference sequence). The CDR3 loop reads CASSTGRVYNEQFF. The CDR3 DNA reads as TGTGCCAGTAGTACAGGGAGGGTTTACAATGAGCAGTTCTTC. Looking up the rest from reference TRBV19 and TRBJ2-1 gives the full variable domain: DGGITQSPKYLFRKEGQNVTLSCEQNLNHDAMYWYRQDPGQGLRLIYYSQIVNDFQKGDIAEGYSVSREKKESFPLTVTSAQKNPTAFYLCASSTGRVYNEQFFGPGTRLTVL.

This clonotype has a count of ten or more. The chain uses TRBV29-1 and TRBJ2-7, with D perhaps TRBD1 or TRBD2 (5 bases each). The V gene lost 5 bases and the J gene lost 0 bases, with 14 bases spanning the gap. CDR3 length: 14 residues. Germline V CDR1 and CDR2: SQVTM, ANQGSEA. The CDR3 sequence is CSVLGDASSYEQYF. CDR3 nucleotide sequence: TGCAGCGTTTTAGGGGACGCGAGCTCCTACGAGCAGTACTTC.

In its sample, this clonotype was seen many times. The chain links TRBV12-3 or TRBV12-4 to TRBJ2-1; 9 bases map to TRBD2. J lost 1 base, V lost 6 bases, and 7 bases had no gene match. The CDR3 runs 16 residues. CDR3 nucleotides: TGTGCCAGCAGGCCAGCGGGGGGAATGTCCTACAATGAGCAGTTCTTC. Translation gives CASRPAGGMSYNEQFF.

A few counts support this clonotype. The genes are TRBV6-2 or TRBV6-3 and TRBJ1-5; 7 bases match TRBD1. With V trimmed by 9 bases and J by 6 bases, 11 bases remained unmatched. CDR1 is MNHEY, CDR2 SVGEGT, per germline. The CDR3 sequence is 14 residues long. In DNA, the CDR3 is TGTGCCAGGAGCCGGGACAGCAATCTTCAGCCCCAGCATTTT. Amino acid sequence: CARSRDSNLQPQHF.